This entry lists 4 T cell receptor beta chains sequenced from one sample in a study of T cells in Graves' hyperthyroidism and ophthalmopathy. Amplified regions were TCR beta CDR3 sequences from RNA transcripts. The primer set for the first-round RT-PCR of the TCR CDR3 was HTBI. TCRdb fed the multiplex PCR reads into MiXCR, producing one record per CDR3 protein. In the table there are more than 550,000 distinct CDR3 sequences, around 15% of which are singletons. Sequenced material: blood. These receptors were obtained from a man between 50 and 59 years old with Graves' hyperthyroidism.

This clonotype was recorded many times. Here the CDR3 reads CASSRTINEQFF. The CDR3 DNA is TGTGCCAGCAGTCGGACAATAAATGAGCAGTTCTTC. This rearrangement joins TRBV2 to TRBJ2-1, with D possibly TRBD1 on 5 matching bases. This CDR3 is built from 12 residues. Germline V gene lookup returns CDR1 SNHLY and CDR2 FYNNEI. V was trimmed by 5 bases and J by 7 bases, leaving 9 bases between them.

This clonotype has at least ten counts. The chain has TRBV9 and TRBJ2-2; 9 nucleotides agree with TRBD2. V was clipped by 4 bases and J by 7 bases; unmatched bases: 26. Germline CDR1 and CDR2: SGDLS and YYNGEE. This CDR3 has 21 residues. The CDR3 here is CASSPSKEGLRLAEALGELFF. Here the CDR3 DNA reads TGTGCCAGCAGCCCCTCCAAGGAAGGACTGAGACTAGCGGAAGCCCTCGGGGAGCTGTTTTTT.

This clonotype was detected ten times or more. DNA of the CDR3: TGTGCCAGCAGTTTATTGAAGACTAGCGGTTACTCTAGCACAGATACGCAGTATTTT. Encoded protein: CASSLLKTSGYSSTDTQYF. The V gene is TRBV28, the J gene TRBJ2-3; TRBD2 aligns across 9 bases. CDR3 length: 19 residues. The ends lost 1 base at V and 0 bases at J; junction bases unmatched: 11. Per germline, CDR1 MDHEN and CDR2 SYDVKM.

Many counts were recorded for this clonotype. The gene calls are TRBV11-2 and TRBJ1-3, with D hard to call. This CDR3 comprises 17 residues. Deletions cut 5 bases from V and 0 bases from J, with 17 bases between. Germline assignment: CDR1 SGHAT and CDR2 FQNNGV. The CDR3 loop reads CASSRWERADSGNTIYF. The CDR3 bases are TGTGCCAGCAGCCGATGGGAGCGGGCGGACTCTGGAAACACCATATATTTT.